This entry lists 10 T cell receptor beta chains sequenced from one sample in a study of blood T cell repertoires in COVID-19. Libraries were prepared by immunoSEQ multiplex PCR; TCRdb keeps only in-frame clonotypes and omits some of them. The table records approximately 210,000 clones, 65% to 90% of them present only once. Sequencing was done on a sample of peripheral blood. The receptors shown here come from a man aged 50 or older with COVID-19, enrolled during active disease.

The rearrangement links TRBV5-1 to TRBJ2-7, with 7 bases that match TRBD2. This CDR3 contains 15 residues. In germline, CDR1 is SGHRS, CDR2 YFSETQ. Germline trimming cut 0 bases from V and 5 bases from J; bases unmatched to any gene: 8. The CDR3 loop is CASSLGGAGIHEQYF. DNA of the CDR3: TGCGCCAGCAGCTTGGGGGGAGCGGGGATCCACGAGCAGTACTTC.

This chain uses TRBV24-1 with TRBJ2-1; 9 nucleotides align to TRBD2. CDR1 and CDR2 from the germline V gene are KGHDR and SFDVKD. The V gene end was trimmed by 3 bases and the J gene end by 7 bases; junction bases not matched to a gene: 3. The CDR3 sequence is 14 residues long. CDR3 in amino acids: CATSDGGLANEQFF. For the CDR3, the DNA is TGTGCCACCAGTGATGGGGGACTAGCTAATGAGCAGTTCTTC.

This clone was detected once. The chain uses TRBV28 and TRBJ1-5, with D perhaps TRBD1 (6 bases). The CDR3 contains 14 residues. Germline V lookup: CDR1 MDHEN, CDR2 SYDVKM. Trimming stripped 1 base from V and 8 bases from J, with 12 bases between. As DNA, the CDR3 is TGTGCCAGCAGTTTATCGGGGGGCGCGAAGCCCCAGCATTTT. It translates to CASSLSGGAKPQHF.

This sequence joins TRBV7-6 and TRBJ2-1, with a possible D match to TRBD1 (5 bases). Germline lookup yields CDR1 SGHVS and CDR2 FNYEAQ. The CDR3 loop spans 15 amino acids. Trimming shortened V by 1 base and J by 2 bases, and 9 bases separated the two germline ends. The CDR3 loop is CASSLVVGPYNEQFF. For the CDR3, the DNA is TGTGCCAGCAGCTTAGTAGTGGGGCCCTACAATGAGCAGTTCTTC.

The chain is built from TRBV7-2 and TRBJ1-1; D call uncertain. The CDR3 is made up of 11 amino acids. Germline V gives CDR1 SGHTA, CDR2 FQGNSA. Trimming took 3 bases from V and 7 from J, leaving 6 bases between them. CDR3 sequence: CASSLRDEAFF. In DNA, the CDR3 is TGTGCCAGCAGCTTGAGAGATGAAGCTTTCTTT.

The V and J genes are TRBV7-2 and TRBJ1-1; no definite D call. CDR1 is SGHTA and CDR2 is FQGNSA in the germline V gene. V lost 1 base and J 3 bases, leaving 9 bases between the germline ends. The CDR3 spans 14 residues. CDR3 amino acids: CASSLGSSHTEAFF. The CDR3 DNA is TGTGCCAGCAGCTTAGGGAGCAGCCACACTGAAGCTTTCTTT. Full variable domain (missing parts from reference TRBV7-2 and TRBJ1-1): GAGVSQSPSNKVTEKGKDVELRCDPISGHTALYWYRQSLGQGLEFLIYFQGNSAPDKSGLPSDRFSAERTGGSVSTLTIQRTQQEDSAVYLCASSLGSSHTEAFFGQGTRLTVV.

Details on this clone: The same CDR3 can be traced to other DNA sequences in this sample. The genes are TRBV14 and TRBJ2-1; no reliable D call. Germline CDR1 is SGHDN and CDR2 is FVKESK. V dropped 3 bases and J dropped 4 bases, with 4 bases sitting between them. This CDR3 region has 12 residues. CDR3 sequence (DNA): TGTGCCAGCAGCCAGAGATACAATGAGCAGTTCTTC. Translated: CASSQRYNEQFF.

This clone was observed a handful of times. V is TRBV3-1 (or the pseudogene TRBV3-2) and J is TRBJ2-7; possibly TRBD1 for D (5 bases). Germline V gene lookup returns CDR1 LGHDT and CDR2 YNNKEL (reference sequence). The ends were cut back, 2 bases at V and 0 bases at J, with 11 bases in the middle. The CDR3 covers 15 residues. The CDR3 region is CASSQMVDTSYEQYF. The CDR3 coding sequence is TGTGCCAGCAGCCAAATGGTGGACACCTCCTACGAGCAGTACTTC.

V is TRBV10-3 and J is TRBJ1-2, with TRBD1 identical over 8 bases. CDR1 is ENHRY, CDR2 SYGVKD, per germline. Losses at the gene ends were 3 bases for V and 6 bases for J; bases not matched to a gene: 15. The CDR3 is 17 residues long. The CDR3 spells CAISDASLTTGANGYTF. The CDR3 DNA reads as TGTGCCATCAGTGATGCCTCCCTCACGACAGGGGCAAATGGCTACACCTTC.

The V call is TRBV7-9, the J call TRBJ1-1; 7 nucleotides agree with TRBD1. In germline, CDR1 is SEHNR, CDR2 FQNEAQ (reference sequence). The J segment lost 1 base and the V segment lost 2 bases, leaving 13 bases of the junction unmatched. CDR3 length: 18 residues. The CDR3 sequence: CASSLRHSGGSSNTEAFF. In DNA, the CDR3 is TGTGCCAGCAGCTTACGGCACTCAGGGGGAAGCTCGAACACTGAAGCTTTCTTT.